The 21 T cell receptor beta chains below all came from one sample that was sequenced in a study of control samples from healthy donors and cancer patients. Assay used: immunoSEQ multiplex PCR; TCRdb lists only in-frame clones, some missing. The table records approximately 140,000 clones, 92% of them present only once. The material sequenced was blood. The receptors come from a man aged 30 to 39 in good health.

The gene calls are TRBV7-9 and TRBJ2-5; D might be TRBD1 (5 bases). The ends were cut back, 5 bases at V and 4 bases at J, with 17 bases in the middle. CDR1 and CDR2 (germline): SEHNR, FQNEAQ (reference sequence). The CDR3 consists of 15 residues. The CDR3 sequence: CASSLPGRAIETQYF. The CDR3 DNA follows: TGTGCCAGCAGCCTGCCTGGCAGGGCGATAGAGACCCAGTACTTC.

This chain joins TRBV5-1 and TRBJ1-1, with D possibly being TRBD1 (5 bases). V lost 4 bases and J lost 6, with 19 bases in between. Germline V gives CDR1 SGHRS, CDR2 YFSETQ. This CDR3 is 15 amino acids long. This chain's CDR3 is CASSVGAGSGSEAFF. CDR3 in DNA: TGCGCCAGCAGCGTCGGAGCAGGGTCGGGGTCTGAAGCTTTCTTT.

This chain links TRBV19 with TRBJ1-2; D gene uncertain. The CDR3 spans 11 residues. Trimming removed 2 bases at V and 2 bases at J, with 0 bases between. Germline lookup yields CDR1 LNHDA and CDR2 SQIVND (reference sequence). The CDR3 DNA reads TGTGCCAGTAGTATAAACTATGGCTACACCTTC. It encodes CASSINYGYTF.

This chain connects TRBV28 to TRBJ1-2; TRBD1 might be the D (6 bases). Trimming took 10 bases from V and 7 from J, leaving 19 bases between them. CDR1 is MDHEN and CDR2 is SYDVKM in the germline V gene. This CDR3 has 13 residues. CDR3 region: CATRVAGAPGYTF. For the CDR3, the DNA is TGTGCCACCCGGGTAGCGGGGGCGCCTGGCTACACCTTC.

The V call is TRBV6-5, the J call TRBJ1-2; a weak D match, TRBD1 (6 bases). Germline V gene data show CDR1 as MNHEY and CDR2 as SVGAGI. V was trimmed by 8 bases and J by 0 bases, leaving 16 bases between them. The CDR3 is 15 amino acids. The CDR3 loop reads CASLGTLEANYGYTF. The DNA of the CDR3 is TGTGCCAGCCTGGGGACATTGGAAGCTAACTATGGCTACACCTTC.

This chain joins TRBV7-3 and TRBJ2-1; D remains ambiguous. Germline lookup yields CDR1 SGHTA and CDR2 FQGTGA. Trimming shortened V by 5 bases and J by 9 bases, and 14 bases separated the two germline ends. This CDR3 has 13 amino acids. CDR3 residues: CASSPRLVGEQFF. The CDR3 region has the DNA TGTGCCAGCAGCCCCCGGTTGGTCGGTGAGCAGTTCTTC.

This chain connects TRBV28 to TRBJ1-5, with TRBD1 matching 7 bases. The germline V gene has CDR1 MDHEN and CDR2 SYDVKM. CDR3 length: 16 residues. After removal of 5 bases from V and 0 bases from J, the junction contained 7 bases not matched to a gene. The CDR3 region is CASSPHAGGSNQPQHF. Written as DNA, the CDR3 is TGTGCCAGCAGTCCCCACGCAGGGGGTAGCAATCAGCCCCAGCATTTT. Drawing the rest from reference TRBV28 and TRBJ1-5, the complete variable domain is DVKVTQSSRYLVKRTGEKVFLECVQDMDHENMFWYRQDPGLGLRLIYFSYDVKMKEKGDIPEGYSVSREKKERFSLILESASTNQTSMYLCASSPHAGGSNQPQHFGDGTRLSIL.

The chain combines TRBV30 with TRBJ1-2; 8 positions match TRBD1. The V gene end was trimmed by 4 bases and the J gene end by 7 bases; junction bases not matched to a gene: 14. Germline-derived CDR1 and CDR2 are GTSNPN and SVGIG (reference sequence). The CDR3 totals 15 residues. DNA for the CDR3: TGTGCCTGGATGGTGGCAGGGGGCGCTTCGGGTGGCTACACCTTC. Translation: CAWMVAGGASGGYTF.

The V gene is TRBV29-1, the J gene TRBJ1-1; the D gene is possibly TRBD1 (5 bases). Trimming left V 4 bases short and J 0 bases short, with 12 bases between. Germline V lookup: CDR1 SQVTM, CDR2 ANQGSEA. This CDR3 is 14 amino acids long. The CDR3 DNA is TGCAGCGTTGCCGGGACGGTCATGAACACTGAAGCTTTCTTT. It yields the protein CSVAGTVMNTEAFF.

This sequence joins TRBV18 and TRBJ1-2; 10 bases line up with TRBD1. CDR3 length: 17 residues. Germline values: CDR1 KGHSH, CDR2 LQKENI. V dropped 3 bases and J dropped 2; count of bases not matched to a gene: 9. CDR3 sequence reads: CASSPLGQGRQNYGYTF. The DNA for the CDR3 is TGTGCCAGCTCACCCCTGGGACAGGGGCGCCAGAACTATGGCTACACCTTC.

The rearrangement uses TRBV30 and TRBJ1-1; 7 bases align to TRBD1. CDR1 and CDR2 (germline): GTSNPN, SVGIG (reference sequence). After removal of 3 bases from V and 7 bases from J, the junction contained 11 bases not matched to a gene. This CDR3 spans 14 amino acids. Here the CDR3 DNA reads TGTGCCTGGAGCACTAAAGACAGGACAGGTGAAGCTTTCTTT. Translating it yields CAWSTKDRTGEAFF.

V usage is TRBV9 and J usage is TRBJ2-7; 10 bases are a match to TRBD2. CDR1 and CDR2 from the germline V gene are SGDLS and YYNGEE. The J segment lost 4 bases and the V segment lost 1 base, leaving 11 bases of the junction unmatched. The CDR3 is made up of 17 amino acids. In DNA, the CDR3 is TGTGCCAGCAGCGTAAGACCCGAGGGAGCGGGAGGGTACGAGCAGTACTTC. Translating gives CASSVRPEGAGGYEQYF.

The gene calls are TRBV7-2 and TRBJ2-7, with TRBD1 identical over 7 bases. Germline trimming cut 4 bases from V and 3 bases from J; bases unmatched to any gene: 9. Germline V gene lookup returns CDR1 SGHTA and CDR2 FQGNSA. The CDR3 consists of 15 residues. The CDR3 nucleotides are TGTGCCAGCAGCTCGGGAAGAGGGACAGTCTACGAGCAGTACTTC. This sequence encodes CASSSGRGTVYEQYF.

This rearrangement joins TRBV30 to TRBJ1-2, with D possibly TRBD1 on 6 matching bases. Per germline, CDR1 GTSNPN and CDR2 SVGIG (reference sequence). The CDR3 sequence is 14 residues long. Trimming shortened V by 2 bases and J by 6 bases, and 16 bases separated the two germline ends. The DNA for the CDR3 is TGTGCCTGGAGTAAAAGGGACAAGCCGGATGGCTACACCTTC. Encoded protein: CAWSKRDKPDGYTF.

The J gene is TRBJ2-7, the V gene TRBV9; D perhaps matches TRBD1 (6 bases). CDR3 length: 16 amino acids. Per germline, CDR1 SGDLS and CDR2 YYNGEE. V was clipped by 4 bases and J by 6 bases, with 23 bases between them. The CDR3 loop reads CASSPTPGDRRPEQYF. The CDR3 DNA sequence: TGTGCCAGCAGCCCGACACCAGGGGATAGGCGCCCCGAGCAGTACTTC.

This sequence joins TRBV2 and TRBJ1-5; D is possibly TRBD1 (6 bases). CDR1 is SNHLY, CDR2 FYNNEI, per germline. The length of the CDR3 is 14 residues. Deletions cut 6 bases from V and 7 bases from J, with 16 bases between. The CDR3 loop is CASSPGQSGQPQHF. The CDR3 DNA follows: TGTGCCAGCAGCCCGGGACAATCGGGGCAGCCCCAGCATTTT.

This rearrangement joins TRBV14 to TRBJ1-1, with D maybe TRBD1 (5 bases). CDR3 size: 12 residues. The V end lost 8 bases, the J end lost 1 base, and 8 bases lay between the germline ends. In germline, CDR1 is SGHDN, CDR2 FVKESK. The CDR3 loop reads CASRDRNTEAFF. CDR3 DNA sequence: TGTGCCAGCCGGGACCGGAACACTGAAGCTTTCTTT. Together with reference TRBV14 and TRBJ1-1, the CDR3 gives the full variable domain: EAGVTQFPSHSVIEKGQTVTLRCDPISGHDNLYWYRRVMGKEIKFLLHFVKESKQDESGMPNNRFLAERTGGTYSTLKVQPAELEDSGVYFCASRDRNTEAFFGQGTRLTVV.

J is TRBJ1-1 and V is TRBV29-1, with 9 bases lining up with TRBD1. With V trimmed by 5 bases and J by 10 bases, 20 bases remained unmatched. The length of the CDR3 is 16 residues. Germline V gives CDR1 SQVTM, CDR2 ANQGSEA. CDR3 DNA sequence: TGCAGCGTTTTCCCTCCGGGACAGGGTTTTAGGAAGGGAGCTTTCTTT. Amino acid sequence: CSVFPPGQGFRKGAFF. The full variable domain, completed using reference TRBV29-1 and TRBJ1-1, is SAVISQKPSRDICQRGTSLTIQCQVDSQVTMMFWYRQQPGQSLTLIATANQGSEATYESGFVIDKFPISRPNLTFSTLTVSNMSPEDSSIYLCSVFPPGQGFRKGAFFGQGTRLTVV.

The rearrangement links TRBV7-9 to TRBJ1-1, with a tentative D call TRBD1 (5 bases). With 10 bases removed from V and 0 bases from J, the gap between germline ends came to 12 bases. CDR3 length equals 13 residues. The germline V gene encodes CDR1 SEHNR and CDR2 FQNEAQ (reference sequence). The CDR3 region has the DNA TGTGCCATCAAAAGGGGAGTGAACACTGAAGCTTTCTTT. Amino acid sequence: CAIKRGVNTEAFF.

This chain joins TRBV7-9 and TRBJ2-1; 11 bases match TRBD2. V lost 0 bases, J lost 5 bases, and 9 bases stayed unmatched. The CDR3 has 18 residues. From germline, CDR1 is SEHNR and CDR2 FQNEAQ (reference sequence). DNA for the CDR3: TGTGCCAGCAGCTTAGCGTTCGGGAGACTAGCGGGGAACAATGAGCAGTTCTTC. This gives the protein CASSLAFGRLAGNNEQFF.

This clone occurred once. V gene TRBV7-8 combines with J gene TRBJ2-1, with TRBD2 matching 8 bases. The junction had 11 bases not matched to a gene; V was cut back by 5 bases and J by 5 bases. This CDR3 spans 16 amino acids. Germline CDR1 and CDR2: SGHVS and FQNEAQ. The CDR3 region is CASSRGGQLRDNEQFF. Written as DNA, the CDR3 is TGTGCCAGCAGCCGGGGGGGACAATTAAGAGACAATGAGCAGTTCTTC.